One and the same sample provided the 20 T cell receptor beta chains below, sequenced in a study of beta chain features in type 1 diabetes. Expressed TCRB transcripts were sequenced, since all the RNA that had been isolated was reverse transcribed. TCRdb keeps only in-frame clones here, not all; method: immunoSEQ multiplex PCR. Of about half a million clones listed, 9.5% to 12% were seen once; the top ten hold more than 0.045%. The specimen was naive CD4+ T cells from blood. These receptors came from a woman aged 18-29 years in good health.

This clone has only a few counts. This chain's CDR3 is CASSRLTTNYGYTF. DNA of the CDR3: TGTGCCAGCAGCCGACTTACAACTAACTATGGCTACACCTTC. This chain joins TRBV13 and TRBJ1-2, with no clear D. Germline lookup yields CDR1 PRHDT and CDR2 FYEKMQ (reference sequence). The ends were cut back, 5 bases at V and 0 bases at J, with 10 bases in the middle. This CDR3 is built from 14 residues.

This chain connects TRBV7-9 to TRBJ2-5; D not resolved. Germline V gene lookup returns CDR1 SEHNR and CDR2 FQNEAQ (reference sequence). The CDR3 consists of 14 residues. Trimming took off 1 base at V and 2 bases at J, with 8 bases between the two ends. As DNA, the CDR3 is TGTGCCAGCAGCTTAGTTGCGGAGCAAGAGACCCAGTACTTC. It is translated as CASSLVAEQETQYF.

J is TRBJ2-1 and V is TRBV9; D perhaps matches TRBD1 (5 bases). The V gene lost 8 bases and the J gene lost 0 bases, with 15 bases spanning the gap. This CDR3 contains 15 residues. Germline CDR1 reads SGDLS; CDR2 reads YYNGEE. The CDR3 spells CASGARESSYNEQFF. The CDR3 DNA follows: TGTGCCAGTGGGGCCAGGGAAAGCTCCTACAATGAGCAGTTCTTC.

The sample holds a few counts of this clone. The V gene is TRBV4-1, the J gene TRBJ1-4, with a possible D match to TRBD1 (5 bases). The CDR3 contains 17 residues. Germline V gives CDR1 MGHRA, CDR2 YSYEKL. V was trimmed by 3 bases and J by 2 bases, leaving 16 bases between them. The DNA for the CDR3 is TGCGCCAGCAGCCACCCAGGGTTGACGAGGACTAATGAAAAACTGTTTTTT. It yields the protein CASSHPGLTRTNEKLFF.

This clone was seen more than once but under ten times. This chain joins TRBV11-1 and TRBJ2-7; either TRBD1 or TRBD2 may supply D (5 bases each). Trimming stripped 1 base from V and 3 bases from J, with 10 bases between. Per the germline V gene, CDR1 is SGHAT and CDR2 is FQDESV (reference sequence). The CDR3 sequence is 14 residues long. The CDR3 sequence: CASSLVGRYYEQYV. CDR3 sequence (DNA): TGTGCCAGCAGCTTAGTGGGACGATACTACGAGCAGTACGTC.

This clone was seen only a few times. Additional DNA sequences in this sample encode the identical CDR3. V is TRBV18 and J is TRBJ2-5, with D uncertain. Per the germline V gene, CDR1 is KGHSH and CDR2 is LQKENI. The CDR3 totals 13 residues. V lost 0 bases to trimming and J lost 2 bases, with 4 bases between them. The CDR3 region has the DNA TGTGCCAGCTCACCACCTGGGCAAGAGACCCAGTACTTC. Residues: CASSPPGQETQYF.

The V gene is TRBV1, the J gene TRBJ2-5; the DNA was not compared with TRBD2, the D call given in the table. TRBV1 is a pseudogene segment. The CDR3 spans 17 residues. The CDR3 DNA follows: TGCACCAGCAGCTCTTCTCTAGTCGCAATTTACCAAGAGACCCAGTACTTC. Amino acids: CTSSSSLVAIYQETQYF.

This clone was counted a few times. The gene calls are TRBV7-6 and TRBJ2-1; the match to TRBD1 covers 7 bases. CDR3 size: 13 residues. Per the germline V gene, CDR1 is SGHVS and CDR2 is FNYEAQ. J was trimmed by 9 bases and V by 4 bases; bases with no gene match: 6. For the CDR3, the DNA is TGTGCCAGCAGCTCAGAGGGGGCGGGTGAGCAGTTCTTC. This encodes CASSSEGAGEQFF.

The V call is TRBV7-2, the J call TRBJ2-5, with 9 bases lining up with TRBD2. The V segment lost 5 bases and the J segment 5 bases; nucleotides outside the gene matches: 9. This CDR3 is built from 15 residues. Per the germline V gene, CDR1 is SGHTA and CDR2 is FQGNSA. The CDR3: CASSPLAGAGETQYF. CDR3 nucleotide sequence: TGTGCCAGCAGCCCCTTAGCGGGGGCAGGGGAGACCCAGTACTTC.

This clone was recorded a few times. V gene TRBV2 combines with J gene TRBJ1-5; D not certain. Trimming cost V 4 bases and J 4 bases, with 8 bases left between them. CDR3 length: 13 residues. Germline V gene data show CDR1 as SNHLY and CDR2 as FYNNEI. The CDR3 bases are TGTGCCAGCAGTGCGGAAGGGAATCAGCCCCAGCATTTT. Translation gives CASSAEGNQPQHF.

This clone came up a few times. The chain links TRBV15 to TRBJ1-1; possibly TRBD1 for D (6 bases). V was cut by 0 bases and J by 2 bases, with 10 bases left in between. Germline V CDR1 and CDR2: LNHNV, YYDKDF (reference sequence). The CDR3 is 15 amino acids. CDR3 DNA: TGTGCCACCAGCAGAGATCCAGGGGATAACACTGAAGCTTTCTTT. This sequence encodes CATSRDPGDNTEAFF.

The sample holds a few counts of this clone. Other nucleotide sequences from this sample produce the same CDR3. The chain joins TRBV7-9 to TRBJ2-2; a possible D gene is TRBD1 (6 bases). Germline V gene lookup returns CDR1 SEHNR and CDR2 FQNEAQ (reference sequence). Trimming took 1 base from V and 0 from J, leaving 6 bases between them. The CDR3 spans 15 residues. CDR3 nucleotide sequence: TGTGCCAGCAGCTTAGGACAGGCGAACACCGGGGAGCTGTTTTTT. Translating gives CASSLGQANTGELFF. Drawing the rest from reference TRBV7-9 and TRBJ2-2, the complete variable domain is DTGVSQNPRHKITKRGQNVTFRCDPISEHNRLYWYRQTLGQGPEFLTYFQNEAQLEKSRLLSDRFSAERPKGSFSTLEIQRTEQGDSAMYLCASSLGQANTGELFFGEGSRLTVL.

The chain is built from TRBV10-3 and TRBJ2-3, with 8 bases lining up with TRBD1. The CDR3 is made up of 16 amino acids. Germline CDR1 reads ENHRY; CDR2 reads SYGVKD. The ends lost 6 bases at V and 5 bases at J; junction bases unmatched: 13. CDR3 sequence reads: CAISFGTGKNLDTQYF. The CDR3 coding sequence is TGTGCCATCAGCTTCGGGACAGGAAAAAATCTAGATACGCAGTATTTT.

This chain uses TRBV9 with TRBJ2-5; D is undetermined. Germline CDR1 and CDR2: SGDLS and YYNGEE. The CDR3 has 14 residues. V was clipped by 4 bases and J by 4 bases, with 14 bases between them. The CDR3, as DNA: TGTGCCAGCAGCCGAGGACGGCCCCCAGAGACCCAGTACTTC. It specifies CASSRGRPPETQYF. Full variable domain (missing parts from reference TRBV9 and TRBJ2-5): DSGVTQTPKHLITATGQRVTLRCSPRSGDLSVYWYQQSLDQGLQFLIQYYNGEERAKGNILERFSAQQFPDLHSELNLSSLELGDSALYFCASSRGRPPETQYFGPGTRLLVL.

V is TRBV11-3 and J is TRBJ2-1, with D uncertain. In germline, CDR1 is SGHNT, CDR2 YENEEA. The CDR3 runs 15 residues. V was cut by 4 bases and J by 0 bases, with 10 bases left in between. Here the CDR3 reads CASSYGGPSYNEQFF. Here the CDR3 DNA reads TGTGCCAGCAGCTATGGTGGTCCCTCCTACAATGAGCAGTTCTTC. Based on the CDR3 plus reference TRBV11-3 and TRBJ2-1, the full variable domain is EAGVVQSPRYKIIEKKQPVAFWCNPISGHNTLYWYLQNLGQGPELLIRYENEEAVDDSQLPKDRFSAERLKGVDSTLKIQPAELGDSAVYLCASSYGGPSYNEQFFGPGTRLTVL.

In this sample, this clone turned up a few times. The rearrangement joins TRBV7-9 to TRBJ2-6; D remains ambiguous. Trimming removed 5 bases at V and 2 bases at J, with 10 bases between. The CDR3 spans 15 residues. Germline V lookup: CDR1 SEHNR, CDR2 FQNEAQ (reference sequence). The CDR3 sequence: CASSPAVPGANVLTF. The CDR3 DNA reads TGTGCCAGCAGCCCTGCGGTGCCTGGGGCCAACGTCCTGACTTTC.

J is TRBJ1-4 and V is TRBV7-2; TRBD1 matches 7 bases. The CDR3 extends over 14 amino acids. Trimming cost V 5 bases and J 12 bases; bases outside gene matches: 12. In germline, CDR1 is SGHTA, CDR2 FQGNSA. The CDR3 is CASSRDRDLGELFF. CDR3 sequence (DNA): TGTGCCAGCAGCCGGGACAGAGACCTCGGGGAACTGTTTTTT.

This clone came up a few times. J is TRBJ2-7 and V is TRBV11-2, with 8 bases matching TRBD2. Germline trimming cut 1 base from V and 3 bases from J; bases unmatched to any gene: 5. This CDR3 contains 15 residues. In germline, CDR1 is SGHAT, CDR2 FQNNGV. CDR3 sequence: CASSLVAGPLYEQYF. The DNA for the CDR3 is TGTGCCAGCAGCTTAGTAGCGGGACCGCTCTACGAGCAGTACTTC.

The J gene is TRBJ1-1, the V gene TRBV29-1, with D unresolved. Trimming stripped 7 bases from V and 3 bases from J, with 12 bases between. Germline CDR1 is SQVTM and CDR2 is ANQGSEA. The CDR3 covers 12 residues. CDR3 in DNA: TGCAGCGCCCTGGACTGGGACACTGAAGCTTTCTTT. It encodes CSALDWDTEAFF.

This clone has more than one count but fewer than ten. The rearrangement joins TRBV4-3 to TRBJ2-4, with TRBD1 matching 7 bases. Germline V CDR1 and CDR2: LGHNA, YSLEER. CDR3 length equals 18 residues. Germline trimming cut 5 bases from V and 3 bases from J; bases unmatched to any gene: 16. CDR3 region: CASSRSRDRRQVKNIQYF. The CDR3 DNA reads as TGCGCCAGCAGCAGATCCCGGGACAGACGACAGGTCAAAAACATTCAGTACTTC.